This TCR beta chain derives from a study of blood T cell repertoires in COVID-19. Across the whole study: Material from acute and convalescent COVID-19 was sourced from the United States, Italy and Spain. T cells, B-cell-depleted T cells, or PBMCs supplied cDNA or gDNA.

The CDR3 extends over 13 amino acids. Germline assignment: CDR1 MNHEY and CDR2 SVGAGI. V was pared by 0 bases and J by 6 bases, with 9 bases between. The authors' processing: Cell counts per sample came from amplifying reference gene primers. TCRdb's table, derived via immunoSEQ multiplex PCR, lists solely in-frame clones and lacks some. V, J and clone size reflect that table, while D and trimming were determined from the DNA. The data contain about 200,000 clones, roughly 85% of them singletons. The rearrangement links TRBV6-5 to TRBJ2-7; D might be TRBD2 (7 bases). This TCR was recovered from a woman aged 35 to 49 with active or convalescent COVID-19. The sample consisted of peripheral blood. The CDR3 spells CASSYSRGGEQYF. The CDR3 nucleotides read TGTGCCAGCAGTTACTCGAGGGGGGGCGAGCAGTACTTC.